The text below deals with one T cell receptor (beta chain). In its sample, this clonotype was seen many times. Its antigen is not yet known. Base qualities are not at hand, and no much larger clone is one base apart. The iRepertoire nested amplicon-rescue multiplex PCR (arm-PCR) platform was used to amplify TCR alpha and beta CDR3 regions from RNA. One-step reverse transcription and amplification used about 95-450 ng of tissue mRNA or PBMC total RNA as input. Following bead purification, Illumina adapters were added by a secondary multiplex PCR, and the libraries were gel-purified between 200 and 400 bp. Libraries carried internal 6-nucleotide barcodes used for demultiplexing. Sequencing of libraries was performed on an Illumina MiSeq with 2x220 or 2x250 nucleotide paired-end reads. The paper's data handling went like this. FLASH 1.2.11 was used to merge paired reads, and BWA-MEM then aligned the reads to the GRCh37 human genome before TRA and TRB reads were extracted. For V and J assignment, an IMGT-derived reference of cassette sequences and CDR3 motifs that included pseudogenes was used. Reads were translated in three frames, and productive CDR3s were defined as those with a C...FGXG motif and no stop codons. A clonotype was defined as a unique combination of a V-J cassette pair and a CDR3 amino acid sequence. Filtering of reads was based on Hamming distance, with the threshold set by the sequence error rate of each sample in mapped regions. TCRdb applied fastp at Q25 and MiXCR to the public reads, then kept only in-frame beta chains. Every entry covers one CDR3 protein and lists the most common genes and DNA from its rows. TCRdb, not the authors, supplied the V and J calls. The sample yields approximately 88,000 distinct CDR3 sequences; approximately 22% were counted once. Over 5.5% of the sample lies in the top ten.

Taken from the germline V gene, the CDR1 and CDR2 loops are SQVTM and ANQGSEA. V is clipped by 6 bases and J by 0 bases, and the sequence between their germline boundaries is 13 bases long. The CDR3, cysteine through phenylalanine, is 14 amino acids long. Only CDR3 DNA remains: 42 bases, in frame from the first base. This sample is drawn from a study of glioma-infiltrating T cells (dated by TCRdb to about 2016). Notes on the research overall: TCR alpha- and beta-chain repertoires were sequenced from glioma tissue, non-neoplastic brain tissue and matched peripheral blood mononuclear cells. To measure how far tissue and blood T-cell populations diverged, each tissue-infiltrating repertoire was compared against the peripheral blood repertoire of the same patient. Three low-grade glioma patients, several primary glioblastoma patients, and three non-glioma patients who contributed non-neoplastic brain tissue made up the paired cohort. Broad study findings and their caveats: Group comparisons were based on small numbers of patients: three non-neoplastic, three low-grade glioma and seven to nine glioblastoma patients. VJ-independent divergence between tissue and blood was lower than expected in non-neoplastic patients but higher than expected in all gliomas, particularly low-grade gliomas. Very few CDR3 sequences were found to be shared between tissue and blood, and this scarcity was attributed to high CDR3 diversity and limited sampling.

The V and J segments used are TRBV29-1 and TRBJ2-3; the D call could be TRBD1 or TRBD2, with each sharing 5 bases. The sequence derives from a human donor with low-grade glioma or glioblastoma, undergoing nonglioma brain surgery, or in good health (not recorded which). Material: glioma tissue, nonneoplastic brain tissue, or PBMCs (not recorded which). CDR3 sequence: CSVAGTLSTDTQYF. The DNA sequence follows: TGCAGCGTAGCCGGGACCCTCAGCACAGATACGCAGTATTTT.